This T cell receptor beta chain is from a study of PD-L1 blockade in urothelial cancer. Measured with immunoSEQ multiplex PCR; TCRdb has only the in-frame clones, and not every one. Altogether about 90,000 clones are present, 90% being singletons, with the ten largest covering approximately 10%. V was shortened by 0 bases and J by 2 bases, with 7 bases between the two germline ends. This CDR3 contains 14 residues. Germline assignment: CDR1 LGHNA and CDR2 YNFKEQ. Each patient supplied 1 to 8 pretreatment and on-treatment samples. This rearrangement joins TRBV4-2 to TRBJ1-1, with D hard to call. This receptor was obtained from a man aged 55 to 70 with urothelial cancer. This specimen was PBMCs, taken around atezolizumab (anti-PD-L1) treatment. The DNA for the CDR3 is TGTGCCAGCAGCCAAGATACAGCCAACACTGAAGCTTTCTTT. This sequence encodes CASSQDTANTEAFF.